Below, 31 T cell receptor beta chains from the same sample are listed, as sequenced in a study of T cells in narcolepsy. Using immunoSEQ multiplex PCR, the repertoire was profiled, and TCRdb retains in-frame clones only, with some absent. The sample yields around 30,000 clones, almost 90% seen once. The sequenced material came from CD45RA- memory CD4+ T cells from PBMCs. The receptors originated from a human donor with narcolepsy.

The chain couples TRBV11-2 to TRBJ2-7; D might be TRBD2 (5 bases). The CDR3 consists of 12 residues. Per germline, CDR1 SGHAT and CDR2 FQNNGV. Trimming left V 5 bases short and J 4 bases short, with 9 bases between. The CDR3 region is CASSPDSYEQYF. In nucleotides, the CDR3 is TGTGCCAGCAGCCCGGACTCATACGAGCAGTACTTC.

In this sample, this clone turned up once. The chain links TRBV6-5 to TRBJ2-3; tentatively, D is TRBD2 (5 bases). The CDR3 is made up of 13 amino acids. With 6 bases removed from V and 8 bases from J, the gap between germline ends came to 15 bases. Per germline, CDR1 MNHEY and CDR2 SVGAGI. The CDR3 here is CASSSLEAGTQYF. CDR3 DNA sequence: TGTGCCAGCAGCTCCCTCGAGGCGGGTACGCAGTATTTT.

The CDR3 here is CASSGLVGDKAYEQYF. The CDR3 region has the DNA TGTGCCAGCAGTGGGTTGGTTGGAGACAAGGCCTACGAGCAGTACTTC. The J gene is TRBJ2-7, the V gene TRBV2; D unresolved. There are 16 residues in the CDR3. Per the germline V gene, CDR1 is SNHLY and CDR2 is FYNNEI. The germline V and J ends were trimmed by 4 bases and 2 bases, with 18 bases remaining between them.

This sequence joins TRBV19 and TRBJ2-1; 9 bases line up with TRBD2. V trimming: 6 bases; J trimming: 2 bases; junction bases outside the gene matches: 2. This CDR3 is built from 14 residues. Germline-derived CDR1 and CDR2 are LNHDA and SQIVND (reference sequence). In DNA, the CDR3 is TGTGCCAGTAGCGGGACTAGCCCCTACAATGAGCAGTTCTTC. Translated: CASSGTSPYNEQFF. The full variable domain, in which reference TRBV19 and TRBJ2-1 provide the parts outside the CDR3, is DGGITQSPKYLFRKEGQNVTLSCEQNLNHDAMYWYRQDPGQGLRLIYYSQIVNDFQKGDIAEGYSVSREKKESFPLTVTSAQKNPTAFYLCASSGTSPYNEQFFGPGTRLTVL.

The J gene is TRBJ2-1, the V gene TRBV6-5, with a tentative D call TRBD2 (6 bases). CDR1 MNHEY and CDR2 SVGAGI come from the germline V gene. This CDR3 has 13 amino acids. Trimming stripped 11 bases from V and 8 bases from J, with 19 bases between. In DNA, the CDR3 is TGTGCCTCTGCCAGCGGGTATTTGGATGAGCAGTTCTTC. Its translation is CASASGYLDEQFF.

The chain links TRBV7-2 to TRBJ1-4, with 8 bases identical to TRBD1. Unmatched junction bases numbered 7, after V lost 4 bases and J lost 0 bases. The CDR3 runs 17 residues. Germline V lookup: CDR1 SGHTA, CDR2 FQGNSA. Here the CDR3 DNA reads TGTGCCAGCAGCTCCAGGGGGCTCGGCGCAACTAATGAAAAACTGTTTTTT. Its translation: CASSSRGLGATNEKLFF.

The genes are TRBV18 and TRBJ1-2; D gene ambiguous. Per germline, CDR1 KGHSH and CDR2 LQKENI. This CDR3 spans 12 amino acids. The germline V and J ends were trimmed by 8 bases and 7 bases, with 14 bases remaining between them. Here the CDR3 reads CASASRDSGYTF. The CDR3 region has the DNA TGTGCCAGCGCTTCACGGGATTCTGGCTACACCTTC. Full variable domain (missing parts from reference TRBV18 and TRBJ1-2): NAGVMQNPRHLVRRRGQEARLRCSPMKGHSHVYWYRQLPEEGLKFMVYLQKENIIDESGMPKERFSAEFPKEGPSILRIQQVVRGDSAAYFCASASRDSGYTFGSGTRLTVV.

The V and J genes are TRBV5-4 and TRBJ2-1; TRBD1 matches at 7 bases. Germline V lookup: CDR1 SGHNT, CDR2 YYREEE (reference sequence). This CDR3 spans 12 amino acids. The junction had 8 bases not matched to a gene; V was cut back by 2 bases and J by 15 bases. The CDR3 reads CASSLIATGLFF. CDR3 nucleotide sequence: TGTGCCAGCAGCTTAATTGCGACAGGGCTGTTCTTC.

V usage is TRBV28 and J usage is TRBJ2-3, with 9 bases fitting TRBD2. Trimming at V came to 6 bases and at J to 5 bases, leaving 21 bases not matched to a gene. The CDR3 is made up of 19 amino acids. Looked up from germline, CDR1 is MDHEN and CDR2 is SYDVKM. CDR3 nucleotides: TGTGCCAGCAGGCCCAGAGGGGGGGGGATGCTAGCGGGATTAGATACGCAGTATTTT. It codes for CASRPRGGGMLAGLDTQYF.

The chain recombines TRBV29-1 with TRBJ2-1; 7 nucleotides line up with TRBD2. The CDR3 has 14 residues. From germline, CDR1 is SQVTM and CDR2 ANQGSEA. V was pared by 3 bases and J by 4 bases, with 6 bases of the junction left unmatched. The DNA for the CDR3 is TGCAGCGTTGAGAAACTAGCGAGGTACAATGAGCAGTTCTTC. Its translation: CSVEKLARYNEQFF.

The rearrangement joins TRBV5-1 to TRBJ2-1, with 10 bases aligning to TRBD2. The germline CDR1 and CDR2 sequences are SGHRS and YFSETQ. CDR3 size: 15 residues. J gave up 9 bases and V 2 bases, and 8 bases lay outside the gene matches. In DNA form, the CDR3 reads TGCGCCAGCAGCTTTACTAGCGGGACGTCCCCTGAGCAGTTCTTC. Its translation: CASSFTSGTSPEQFF.

The chain is built from TRBV6-4 and TRBJ2-3; perhaps TRBD1 as D (6 bases). The CDR3 loop spans 15 amino acids. The V end was cut by 2 bases, the J end by 4 bases, with 13 bases between. Germline lookup yields CDR1 MRHNA and CDR2 SNTAGT. CDR3 nucleotide sequence: TGTGCCAGCAGTGACACAGGGTCCCTCTCAGATACGCAGTATTTT. Protein sequence: CASSDTGSLSDTQYF.

This clone occurred a few times. The chain joins TRBV6-1 to TRBJ2-1; TRBD2 matches 7 bases. Per the germline V gene, CDR1 is MNHNS and CDR2 is SASEGT. V lost 8 bases, J lost 4 bases, and 8 bases stayed unmatched. The CDR3 has 14 residues. CDR3 nucleotide sequence: TGTGCCAGCGAGTTGACTAGCTGGTACAATGAGCAGTTCTTC. Protein sequence: CASELTSWYNEQFF.

The chain joins TRBV6-1 to TRBJ2-1, with TRBD2 matching 9 bases. The V gene end was trimmed by 5 bases and the J gene end by 7 bases; junction bases not matched to a gene: 6. The CDR3 extends over 14 amino acids. The V gene's germline CDR1 is MNHNS and CDR2 SASEGT. The CDR3 coding sequence is TGTGCCAGCAGTTTAGCGGGAGATCGGAATGAGCAGTTCTTC. It codes for CASSLAGDRNEQFF.

The rearrangement joins TRBV30 to TRBJ1-5; D might be TRBD1 (5 bases). Trimming took 2 bases from V and 4 from J, leaving 15 bases between them. The germline CDR1 and CDR2 sequences are GTSNPN and SVGIG (reference sequence). There are 15 residues in the CDR3. Written as DNA, the CDR3 is TGTGCCTGGAGTCCATTGGGGGACTTAAATCAGCCCCAGCATTTT. This codes for CAWSPLGDLNQPQHF.

The chain employs TRBV27 and TRBJ1-3; 9 nucleotides match TRBD1. The CDR3 is made up of 15 amino acids. Germline trimming cut 7 bases from V and 0 bases from J; bases unmatched to any gene: 4. Germline V gene sequence: CDR1 MNHEY, CDR2 SMNVEV (reference sequence). The chain's CDR3 is CASKVGQGSGNTIYF. The DNA for the CDR3 is TGTGCCAGCAAGGTGGGACAGGGCTCTGGAAACACCATATATTTT.

V usage is TRBV5-6 and J usage is TRBJ1-4, with D unresolved. Germline-derived CDR1 and CDR2 are SGHDT and YYEEEE. V lost 0 bases and J lost 3, with 9 bases in between. CDR3 length equals 15 residues. CDR3 in DNA: TGTGCCAGCAGCTTGGCCATCCTAGCTAATGAAAAACTGTTTTTT. Translated: CASSLAILANEKLFF. Full variable domain (outside the CDR3, taken from reference TRBV5-6 and TRBJ1-4): DAGVTQSPTHLIKTRGQQVTLRCSPKSGHDTVSWYQQALGQGPQFIFQYYEEEERQRGNFPDRFSGHQFPNYSSELNVNALLLGDSALYLCASSLAILANEKLFFGSGTQLSVL.

V usage is TRBV11-3 and J usage is TRBJ2-2; no definite D call. CDR1 and CDR2 from the germline V gene are SGHNT and YENEEA. The CDR3 loop spans 13 amino acids. The germline V and J ends were trimmed by 0 bases and 7 bases, with 6 bases remaining between them. The chain's CDR3 is CASSLEAGGELFF. The CDR3 nucleotides are TGTGCCAGCAGCTTAGAAGCCGGCGGGGAGCTGTTTTTT.

The chain uses TRBV4-2 and TRBJ1-1; possible D gene TRBD1, 6 bases. The germline V gene encodes CDR1 LGHNA and CDR2 YNFKEQ. V lost 2 bases and J 1 base, leaving 20 bases between the germline ends. The CDR3 spans 18 residues. The CDR3 loop is CASSQPERGASGNTEAFF. CDR3 in DNA: TGTGCCAGCAGCCAACCCGAGAGGGGGGCCTCGGGGAACACTGAAGCTTTCTTT.

The gene calls are TRBV9 and TRBJ2-1; 9 bases are shared with TRBD2. The CDR3 extends over 16 amino acids. The germline V gene has CDR1 SGDLS and CDR2 YYNGEE. The V gene end was trimmed by 0 bases and the J gene end by 9 bases; junction bases not matched to a gene: 10. DNA for the CDR3: TGTGCCAGCAGCGTAGCGCGGGGGGGCAAATCGTTTGAGCAGTTCTTC. This codes for CASSVARGGKSFEQFF.

The chain carries TRBV5-1 and TRBJ2-2; 11 bases are shared with TRBD2. V trimming: 4 bases; J trimming: 1 base; junction bases outside the gene matches: 0. Germline V gene data show CDR1 as SGHRS and CDR2 as YFSETQ. The length of the CDR3 is 15 residues. CDR3 sequence reads: CASSGTSGNTGELFF. The CDR3 region has the DNA TGCGCCAGCAGCGGGACTAGCGGGAACACCGGGGAGCTGTTTTTT. Full variable domain (missing parts from reference TRBV5-1 and TRBJ2-2): KAGVTQTPRYLIKTRGQQVTLSCSPISGHRSVSWYQQTPGQGLQFLFEYFSETQRNKGNFPGRFSGRQFSNSRSEMNVSTLELGDSALYLCASSGTSGNTGELFFGEGSRLTVL.

CDR3 in amino acids: CASSLGLRTDTQYF. The CDR3 bases are TGTGCCAGCAGTTTGGGGCTGAGAACAGATACGCAGTATTTT. This chain joins TRBV27 and TRBJ2-3, with a tentative D call TRBD1 (5 bases). Between the trimmed V and J ends, which lost 3 bases and 3 bases, there was a span of 10 bases. The germline V gene encodes CDR1 MNHEY and CDR2 SMNVEV (reference sequence). The CDR3 consists of 14 residues.

This chain links TRBV2 with TRBJ1-5, with D maybe TRBD1 (6 bases). Germline assignment: CDR1 SNHLY and CDR2 FYNNEI. There are 14 residues in the CDR3. Trimming removed 4 bases at V and 9 bases at J, with 16 bases between. CDR3: CASSGTGSMGPQHF. The CDR3 DNA follows: TGTGCCAGCAGTGGTACAGGGTCGATGGGGCCCCAGCATTTT.

The gene calls are TRBV2 and TRBJ1-1, with D possibly being TRBD1 (6 bases). CDR1 SNHLY and CDR2 FYNNEI come from the germline V gene. V was cut by 7 bases and J by 2 bases, with 11 bases left in between. CDR3 length equals 13 residues. The CDR3 DNA sequence: TGTGCCAGCAAGACAGGACCTAACACTGAAGCTTTCTTT. The encoded protein is CASKTGPNTEAFF.

This clone was seen just once. The chain joins TRBV6-4 to TRBJ2-2, with a tentative D call TRBD2 (6 bases). The germline V gene has CDR1 MRHNA and CDR2 SNTAGT. The CDR3 sequence is 16 residues long. V lost 0 bases, J lost 4 bases, and 12 bases lay in between. For the CDR3, the DNA is TGTGCCAGCAGTGACTCCCCGACTAGTCCCACCGGGGAGCTGTTTTTT. Translated, it gives CASSDSPTSPTGELFF.

This clone has just a few counts. The V call is TRBV7-8, the J call TRBJ2-7; the D gene could be TRBD1 or TRBD2 (5 bases each). The CDR3 has 15 amino acids. The V end lost 5 bases, the J end lost 6 bases, and 20 bases lay between the germline ends. The germline V gene encodes CDR1 SGHVS and CDR2 FQNEAQ. The CDR3 here is CASSIGTLVDAEQYF. The DNA of the CDR3 is TGTGCCAGCAGCATTGGGACGCTGGTAGATGCCGAGCAGTACTTC.

The chain combines TRBV7-9 with TRBJ1-2; 10 bases match TRBD1. The CDR3 is 13 amino acids. The V segment lost 5 bases and the J segment 7 bases; nucleotides outside the gene matches: 4. Germline V lookup: CDR1 SEHNR, CDR2 FQNEAQ (reference sequence). The CDR3 DNA is TGTGCCAGCAGCGAGACAGGGGGCCTTGGCTACACCTTC. Translating it yields CASSETGGLGYTF.

V is TRBV5-1 and J is TRBJ2-5; TRBD1 matches 7 bases. There are 15 residues in the CDR3. CDR1 is SGHRS, CDR2 YFSETQ, per germline. V was pared by 2 bases and J by 4 bases, with 8 bases of the junction left unmatched. The CDR3 DNA follows: TGCGCCAGCAGCTTTACAGGGGCCAAGGGAGAGACCCAGTACTTC. Encoded protein: CASSFTGAKGETQYF.

J is TRBJ2-1 and V is TRBV7-9, with D maybe TRBD1 (6 bases). CDR1 is SEHNR, CDR2 FQNEAQ, per germline (reference sequence). The CDR3 is made up of 12 amino acids. The V end lost 6 bases, the J end lost 6 bases, and 9 bases lay between the germline ends. The DNA of the CDR3 is TGTGCCAGCAGTCCGGACAGCAATGAGCAGTTCTTC. Protein sequence: CASSPDSNEQFF.

The gene calls are TRBV2 and TRBJ2-1; D possibly corresponds to TRBD1 (5 bases). With 7 bases removed from V and 0 bases from J, the gap between germline ends came to 13 bases. The CDR3 contains 15 residues. The germline V gene has CDR1 SNHLY and CDR2 FYNNEI. CDR3 amino acids: CASNRQSSSYNEQFF. As DNA, the CDR3 is TGTGCCAGCAATCGACAGTCAAGCTCCTACAATGAGCAGTTCTTC.

The chain is built from TRBV4-3 and TRBJ1-5; no reliable D call. The ends were cut back, 0 bases at V and 4 bases at J, with 7 bases in the middle. CDR1 is LGHNA and CDR2 is YSLEER in the germline V gene. There are 14 residues in the CDR3. The CDR3 reads CASSQDLLNQPQHF. The CDR3 DNA sequence: TGCGCCAGCAGCCAAGATCTTCTTAATCAGCCCCAGCATTTT.